A single sample gave rise to the 29 T cell receptor beta chains below, sequenced in a study of brain metastases from non-small cell lung cancer (dated by TCRdb to between 2018 and 2020). Library construction relied on the immunoSEQ multiplex PCR assay. Sourced from immuneACCESS, this table was stored by TCRdb with only in-frame sequences that have V and J called. A share of the clones is absent; for the studies checked, an unresolved V gene accounts for under half, and the remainder has no known explanation. The sample has approximately 4,000 clones on record, 80% to 90% of them singletons. Around 6.2% of the sample rests with the top ten. Sequencing was done on a sample of tumor-adjacent normal tissue. The origin of the receptors is a donor at least 40 years old with non-small cell lung cancer.

The chain has TRBV6-5 and TRBJ2-7; the D gene is possibly TRBD2 (5 bases). The V and J ends lost 4 bases and 0 bases respectively, with 13 bases between them. The CDR3 covers 15 residues. In germline, CDR1 is MNHEY, CDR2 SVGAGI. The CDR3 DNA reads TGTGCCAGCAGTTCGGAGGCGGGCGGCTCCTACGAGCAGTACTTC. Its translation is CASSSEAGGSYEQYF.

This chain connects TRBV5-1 to TRBJ1-2; perhaps TRBD1 as D (6 bases). CDR1 and CDR2 from the germline V gene are SGHRS and YFSETQ. The CDR3 consists of 12 residues. Trimming took off 0 bases at V and 8 bases at J, with 8 bases between the two ends. This CDR3 reads CASSLGGGGYTF. DNA for the CDR3: TGCGCCAGCAGCTTGGGGGGGGGCGGCTACACCTTC.

V gene TRBV11-2 combines with J gene TRBJ2-7; TRBD1 matches at 7 bases. With V trimmed by 5 bases and J by 5 bases, 3 bases remained unmatched. Per the germline V gene, CDR1 is SGHAT and CDR2 is FQNNGV. There are 12 residues in the CDR3. This CDR3 reads CASSVQGDEQYF. The CDR3, as DNA: TGTGCCAGCAGCGTCCAGGGGGACGAGCAGTACTTC.

V and J are TRBV6-1 and TRBJ1-5; 7 bases fit TRBD1. This CDR3 has 14 residues. With 3 bases clipped from V and 9 bases from J, the junction kept 8 bases outside the gene matches. Germline CDR1 and CDR2: MNHNS and SASEGT. DNA of the CDR3: TGTGCCAGCAGTGACCCGACAGGGCAGCGGCCCCAGCATTTT. It codes for CASSDPTGQRPQHF.

The chain combines TRBV11-2 with TRBJ2-5; D may be TRBD2 (5 bases). From germline, CDR1 is SGHAT and CDR2 FQNNGV. The V gene lost 1 base and the J gene lost 5 bases, with 14 bases spanning the gap. This CDR3 spans 15 amino acids. This chain's CDR3 is CASSLVQRTGETQYF. The CDR3 DNA follows: TGTGCCAGCAGCTTAGTCCAGCGAACGGGGGAGACCCAGTACTTC.

This chain joins TRBV30 and TRBJ1-6; no clear D gene. Germline V gene data show CDR1 as GTSNPN and CDR2 as SVGIG (reference sequence). This CDR3 has 16 residues. V was shortened by 0 bases and J by 4 bases, with 13 bases between the two germline ends. For the CDR3, the DNA is TGTGCCTGGAGTGTTTCAGCTACCCTTTATAATTCACCCCTCCACTTT. This encodes CAWSVSATLYNSPLHF.

This rearrangement joins TRBV19 to TRBJ2-7; 7 positions agree with TRBD1. J lost 3 bases, V lost 5 bases, and 7 bases had no gene match. CDR1 is LNHDA, CDR2 SQIVND, per germline (reference sequence). The CDR3 is made up of 14 amino acids. The CDR3 loop is CASSPRGQLYEQYF. DNA of the CDR3: TGTGCCAGTAGTCCACGGGGACAGCTCTACGAGCAGTACTTC.

The chain links TRBV4-1 to TRBJ2-1; tentatively, D is TRBD2 (6 bases). Trimming pared 1 base from V and 4 bases from J, leaving 14 bases between. CDR3 length: 16 residues. The V gene's germline CDR1 is MGHRA and CDR2 YSYEKL. CDR3 amino acids: CASSQGGEKLYNEQFF. CDR3 coding DNA: TGCGCCAGCAGCCAAGGCGGGGAAAAACTGTACAATGAGCAGTTCTTC.

The count of this clone is one. This sample also contains other DNA sequences that code for the same CDR3. The gene calls are TRBV5-1 and TRBJ1-1; D unclear. V was clipped by 4 bases and J by 0 bases, with 13 bases between them. This CDR3 contains 15 residues. From germline, CDR1 is SGHRS and CDR2 YFSETQ. The CDR3 sequence is CASSGQGGVNTEAFF. In nucleotides, the CDR3 is TGCGCCAGCAGCGGGCAAGGAGGAGTGAACACTGAAGCTTTCTTT.

V gene TRBV5-1 combines with J gene TRBJ2-3; D not certain. The germline V gene encodes CDR1 SGHRS and CDR2 YFSETQ. V lost 0 bases and J lost 5, with 10 bases in between. There are 14 residues in the CDR3. CDR3 protein: CASSLEGHIDTQYF. CDR3 DNA sequence: TGCGCCAGCAGCTTGGAAGGTCACATAGATACGCAGTATTTT.

The chain recombines TRBV5-1 with TRBJ1-1; D not resolved. The CDR3 runs to 16 residues. Germline V gene lookup returns CDR1 SGHRS and CDR2 YFSETQ. V dropped 4 bases and J dropped 5 bases, with 21 bases sitting between them. The CDR3 nucleotides are TGCGCCAGCAGCCCGATTGGAGGCGCTACGAGGACTGAAGCTTTCTTT. This translates into CASSPIGGATRTEAFF. The variable domain in full, with the rest retrieved from reference TRBV5-1 and TRBJ1-1, is KAGVTQTPRYLIKTRGQQVTLSCSPISGHRSVSWYQQTPGQGLQFLFEYFSETQRNKGNFPGRFSGRQFSNSRSEMNVSTLELGDSALYLCASSPIGGATRTEAFFGQGTRLTVV.

The chain links TRBV19 to TRBJ1-6; 7 positions match TRBD1. The junction had 10 bases not matched to a gene; V was cut back by 6 bases and J by 5 bases. Germline V gene lookup returns CDR1 LNHDA and CDR2 SQIVND (reference sequence). This CDR3 comprises 16 residues. The CDR3 spells CASRSSRQGNNSPLHF. CDR3 nucleotide sequence: TGTGCCAGTAGGAGTAGTCGACAGGGAAATAATTCACCCCTCCACTTT.

The V gene is TRBV19, the J gene TRBJ1-2; no definite D call. This CDR3 is built from 13 residues. Germline CDR1 is LNHDA and CDR2 is SQIVND (reference sequence). V was trimmed by 0 bases and J by 7 bases, leaving 9 bases between them. The CDR3 coding sequence is TGTGCCAGTAGTATAGATGGAGAAAGTGGCTACACCTTC. Its translation is CASSIDGESGYTF.

V is TRBV4-2 and J is TRBJ2-2; D gene uncertain. Germline V gene lookup returns CDR1 LGHNA and CDR2 YNFKEQ. V shed 3 bases and J shed 0 bases, with 8 bases lying between them. This CDR3 contains 15 residues. Here the CDR3 DNA reads TGTGCCAGCAGCCAGCTTGGGGCGAACACCGGGGAGCTGTTTTTT. It encodes CASSQLGANTGELFF.

The rearrangement uses TRBV24-1 and TRBJ2-5; 8 nucleotides line up with TRBD1. Trimming at V came to 10 bases and at J to 4 bases, leaving 7 bases not matched to a gene. This CDR3 has 13 residues. Per the germline V gene, CDR1 is KGHDR and CDR2 is SFDVKD. CDR3 bases: TGTGCCACTAGCAGACAGGGGTCAGAGACCCAGTACTTC. Translating gives CATSRQGSETQYF.

The chain uses TRBV5-1 and TRBJ2-2; the D gene is possibly TRBD1 (5 bases). The CDR3 is 14 amino acids. The germline V gene encodes CDR1 SGHRS and CDR2 YFSETQ. V lost 3 bases, J lost 6 bases, and 12 bases lay in between. The CDR3 DNA reads as TGCGCCAGCAGCTCCCAGGGTGGTGCCGGGGAGCTGTTTTTT. Its protein is CASSSQGGAGELFF.

In this sample, this clone turned up once. The gene calls are TRBV7-8 and TRBJ2-1; D unresolved. The CDR3 sequence is 12 residues long. CDR1 and CDR2 from the germline V gene are SGHVS and FQNEAQ. Trimming cost V 6 bases and J 8 bases, with 11 bases left between them. CDR3 protein: CASSRLLHEQFF. The CDR3 nucleotides read TGTGCCAGCAGTCGACTCCTACATGAGCAGTTCTTC.

The rearrangement joins TRBV6-4 to TRBJ2-7; 12 bases agree with TRBD2. Looked up from germline, CDR1 is MRHNA and CDR2 is SNTAGT. With V trimmed by 3 bases and J by 9 bases, 9 bases remained unmatched. This CDR3 is built from 15 residues. CDR3 loop: CASSDVGTSGWAQYF. Written as DNA, the CDR3 is TGTGCCAGCAGTGATGTGGGGACTAGCGGGTGGGCGCAGTACTTC.

J is TRBJ2-7 and V is TRBV5-5, with TRBD1 matching over 8 bases. CDR1 and CDR2 from the germline V gene are SGHKS and YYEKEE (reference sequence). The CDR3 loop spans 14 amino acids. Losses at the gene ends were 4 bases for V and 3 bases for J; bases not matched to a gene: 6. The CDR3 loop is CASSKGTGFYEQYF. Written as DNA, the CDR3 is TGTGCCAGCAGCAAAGGGACAGGATTCTACGAGCAGTACTTC.

The chain joins TRBV27 to TRBJ2-7; D gene uncertain. Trimming removed 7 bases from V and 2 bases from J, with 21 bases in between. The CDR3 length is 16 residues. Germline CDR1 reads MNHEY; CDR2 reads SMNVEV (reference sequence). In nucleotides, the CDR3 is TGTGCCAGCAATCCCCGTCTCGGCGTTGGGGCCTACGAGCAGTACTTC. It encodes CASNPRLGVGAYEQYF.

V is TRBV7-2 and J is TRBJ2-7, with D perhaps TRBD1 (5 bases). Germline V lookup: CDR1 SGHTA, CDR2 FQGNSA. Trimming shortened V by 2 bases and J by 4 bases, and 15 bases separated the two germline ends. This CDR3 spans 15 amino acids. CDR3 nucleotide sequence: TGTGCCAGCAGCTTAACAAGGGGAAATAAATACGAGCAGTACTTC. Encoded protein: CASSLTRGNKYEQYF.

J is TRBJ2-3 and V is TRBV11-3, with TRBD2 matching 11 bases. Per the germline V gene, CDR1 is SGHNT and CDR2 is YENEEA. With V trimmed by 5 bases and J by 6 bases, 10 bases remained unmatched. The CDR3 has 16 residues. For the CDR3, the DNA is TGTGCCAGCAGCCTAGCGGGAGGATCCTCAGGGGATACGCAGTATTTT. This sequence encodes CASSLAGGSSGDTQYF.

The chain has TRBV15 and TRBJ2-1; 11 nucleotides line up with TRBD1. V shed 5 bases and J 3 bases; nucleotides not matched to a gene: 12. The CDR3 has 18 amino acids. Germline CDR1 and CDR2: LNHNV and YYDKDF (reference sequence). CDR3 coding DNA: TGTGCCACCAGCCGGGGACAGGGGGGGGGTTCCAACTACAATGAGCAGTTCTTC. This translates into CATSRGQGGGSNYNEQFF.

Here the CDR3 reads CASSYSKTGTGYEQYF. The DNA of the CDR3 is TGTGCCAGCAGTTACTCCAAAACCGGGACAGGGTACGAGCAGTACTTC. The chain recombines TRBV6-5 with TRBJ2-7; 9 nucleotides line up with TRBD1. CDR3 length: 16 amino acids. Looked up from germline, CDR1 is MNHEY and CDR2 is SVGAGI. V lost 0 bases, J lost 4 bases, and 7 bases stayed unmatched.

The genes are TRBV11-3 and TRBJ2-2; 7 nucleotides align to TRBD2. J gave up 5 bases and V 5 bases, and 14 bases lay outside the gene matches. The CDR3 consists of 17 residues. In germline, CDR1 is SGHNT, CDR2 YENEEA. This CDR3 reads CASSPGGGGGPTGELFF. CDR3 nucleotide sequence: TGTGCCAGCAGCCCCGGTGGGGGGGGAGGGCCTACCGGGGAGCTGTTTTTT. Drawing the rest from reference TRBV11-3 and TRBJ2-2, the complete variable domain is EAGVVQSPRYKIIEKKQPVAFWCNPISGHNTLYWYLQNLGQGPELLIRYENEEAVDDSQLPKDRFSAERLKGVDSTLKIQPAELGDSAVYLCASSPGGGGGPTGELFFGEGSRLTVL.

This clone was detected only once. The V and J genes are TRBV29-1 and TRBJ2-5, with 11 bases matching TRBD2. The CDR3 is 14 residues long. Germline V gives CDR1 SQVTM, CDR2 ANQGSEA. V trimming: 6 bases; J trimming: 4 bases; junction bases outside the gene matches: 7. CDR3 nucleotides: TGCAGCGTCAAGGGGCTAGCGGGAGGAGAGACCCAGTACTTC. Amino acid sequence: CSVKGLAGGETQYF. The variable domain in full, with the rest retrieved from reference TRBV29-1 and TRBJ2-5, is SAVISQKPSRDICQRGTSLTIQCQVDSQVTMMFWYRQQPGQSLTLIATANQGSEATYESGFVIDKFPISRPNLTFSTLTVSNMSPEDSSIYLCSVKGLAGGETQYFGPGTRLLVL.

The V gene is TRBV29-1, the J gene TRBJ2-5; maybe TRBD1 (6 bases). This CDR3 has 15 amino acids. Germline V gene data show CDR1 as SQVTM and CDR2 as ANQGSEA. With 3 bases removed from V and 2 bases from J, the gap between germline ends came to 16 bases. In DNA, the CDR3 is TGCAGCGTTGAGGGCCCGACAGGTGTGCAAGAGACCCAGTACTTC. Amino acid sequence: CSVEGPTGVQETQYF.

The gene calls are TRBV14 and TRBJ2-1, with TRBD2 as a possible D gene (6 bases). Germline-derived CDR1 and CDR2 are SGHDN and FVKESK. The CDR3 covers 13 residues. Trimming removed 1 base from V and 8 bases from J, with 9 bases in between. In DNA form, the CDR3 reads TGTGCCAGCAGCCAAGTCCCGGGAGATGAGCAGTTCTTC. As protein: CASSQVPGDEQFF.

This clone was counted only a few times. The chain recombines TRBV9 with TRBJ2-3; 8 bases are shared with TRBD2. The germline CDR1 and CDR2 sequences are SGDLS and YYNGEE. The CDR3 runs 15 residues. V gave up 1 base and J gave up 5 bases; unmatched junction bases: 6. The CDR3 region is CASSVSSREEDTQYF. DNA of the CDR3: TGTGCCAGCAGCGTAAGTTCGCGGGAGGAAGATACGCAGTATTTT.